This TCR beta chain was sequenced during a study of CD8 T cells in ankylosing spondylitis. TCR beta libraries were made by quantitative 5'-RACE with molecular barcodes. From the 5' RACE reads, TCRdb called clonotypes with MiXCR, one entry per CDR3 protein. The repertoire consists of 670,000 or so distinct CDR3 sequences, with under 20% occurring once and the leading ten covering 19%. In germline, CDR1 is DFQATT, CDR2 SNEGSKA (reference sequence). CDR3 length: 14 residues. V lost 6 bases to trimming and J lost 0 bases; unmatched junction nucleotides: 7. For this clonotype: The target antigen is unknown.

Study results and limitations: What seemed typical of ankylosing spondylitis blood was a TCR beta motif built from under 10 highly homologous variants. Disease-linked clones displayed a CD8+ phenotype and appeared relatively rarely in peripheral blood. Disease-linked clones reportedly showed significant enrichment in matched ankylosing spondylitis synovial fluid. Some of the motif variants had earlier been found in reactive arthritis patients' fluid and blood.

V is TRBV20-1 and J is TRBJ1-1; TRBD1 aligns across 7 bases. This clonotype originated in a male donor with ankylosing spondylitis. Specimen: blood, either unsorted or a sorted T cell fraction (not recorded which). The CDR3 DNA follows: TGCAGTGCCAGAAACAGGGGAATGAACACTGAAGCTTTCTTT. This codes for CSARNRGMNTEAFF.